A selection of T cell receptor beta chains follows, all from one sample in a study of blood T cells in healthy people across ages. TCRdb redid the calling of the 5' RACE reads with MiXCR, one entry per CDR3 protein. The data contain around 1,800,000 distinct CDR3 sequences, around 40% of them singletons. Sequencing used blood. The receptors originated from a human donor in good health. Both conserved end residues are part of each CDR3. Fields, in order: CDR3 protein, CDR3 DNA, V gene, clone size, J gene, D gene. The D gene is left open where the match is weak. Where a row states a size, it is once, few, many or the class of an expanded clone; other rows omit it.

CDR3: CATSGMPELETQYF
DNA: TGTGCCACCAGTGGTATGCCCGAGCTCGAGACCCAGTACTTC
V: TRBV24-1
size: few
J: TRBJ2-5
D: -

CDR3: CASSLLVSSTDTQYF
DNA: TGTGCCAGCAGTTTACTCGTCTCTAGCACAGATACGCAGTATTTT
V: TRBV12-3/TRBV12-4
size: few
J: TRBJ2-3
D: -

CDR3: CASSPGQGKGEAFF
DNA: TGTGCCAGCAGTCCCGGACAGGGGAAGGGTGAAGCTTTCTTT
V: TRBV12-3/TRBV12-4
size: -
J: TRBJ1-1
D: TRBD1

CDR3: CISVRDRPYEQYF
DNA: TGCATCTCGGTCCGGGACAGACCCTACGAGCAGTACTTC
V: TRBV29-1
size: few
J: TRBJ2-7
D: TRBD1

CDR3: CASSFGQGAGEAFF
DNA: TGTGCCAGCAGCTTTGGACAGGGGGCCGGTGAAGCTTTCTTT
V: TRBV7-8
size: few
J: TRBJ1-1
D: TRBD1

CDR3: CASRRRDRPYGYTF
DNA: TGTGCCAGCAGACGCCGGGACAGGCCATATGGCTACACCTTC
V: TRBV6-5
size: few
J: TRBJ1-2
D: TRBD1

CDR3: CSARVGRYGYTF
DNA: TGCAGTGCTAGAGTTGGACGGTATGGCTACACCTTC
V: TRBV20-1
size: few
J: TRBJ1-2
D: -

CDR3: CSARGGQGAHYEQYF
DNA: TGCAGTGCAAGAGGGGGACAGGGGGCACACTACGAGCAGTACTTC
V: TRBV20-1
size: few
J: TRBJ2-7
D: TRBD1

CDR3: CSCGGDNQETQYF
DNA: TGCAGTTGCGGGGGGGACAATCAAGAGACCCAGTACTTC
V: TRBV20-1
size: -
J: TRBJ2-5
D: TRBD2

CDR3: CSARQRGGGYTF
DNA: TGCAGTGCTAGACAAAGAGGGGGCGGCTACACCTTC
V: TRBV20-1
size: -
J: TRBJ1-2
D: TRBD1

CDR3: CASSLRQGNNEQFF
DNA: TGCGCCAGCAGCCTCCGACAGGGGAACAATGAGCAGTTCTTC
V: TRBV5-1
size: few
J: TRBJ2-1
D: TRBD1

CDR3: CSARGSLKNTEAFF
DNA: TGCAGCGCTAGAGGATCACTGAAGAACACTGAAGCTTTCTTT
V: TRBV20-1
size: -
J: TRBJ1-1
D: -

CDR3: CSARGPDVDNEQFF
DNA: TGCAGTGCTAGAGGCCCGGACGTAGACAATGAGCAGTTCTTC
V: TRBV20-1
size: -
J: TRBJ2-1
D: -

CDR3: CASSFLRGTNYGYTF
DNA: TGTGCCAGCAGTTTTCTCCGGGGGACCAACTATGGCTACACCTTC
V: TRBV27
size: -
J: TRBJ1-2
D: -

CDR3: CSAYLTGTGNYEQYF
DNA: TGCAGTGCCTATTTGACCGGGACAGGCAACTACGAGCAGTACTTC
V: TRBV20-1
size: few
J: TRBJ2-7
D: TRBD1

CDR3: CASSYSEGAYAFF
DNA: TGTGCCAGCAGTTATAGCGAGGGGGCCTATGCTTTCTTT
V: TRBV6-5
size: -
J: TRBJ1-1
D: TRBD1

CDR3: CAGSLASFNYGYTF
DNA: TGTGCCGGCAGCTTGGCCAGTTTTAACTATGGCTACACCTTC
V: TRBV5-5
size: once
J: TRBJ1-2
D: -

CDR3: CASSLRGGHEQYF
DNA: TGTGCCAGCAGCTTGCGGGGAGGACACGAGCAGTACTTC
V: TRBV7-2
size: -
J: TRBJ2-7
D: -

CDR3: CASRAGSGGYTF
DNA: TGCGCCAGCAGGGCAGGGAGTGGCGGCTACACCTTC
V: TRBV4-1
size: few
J: TRBJ1-2
D: -

CDR3: CAYSLGHNQPQHF
DNA: TGTGCCTATTCCCTTGGGCACAATCAGCCCCAGCATTTT
V: TRBV30
size: -
J: TRBJ1-5
D: -

CDR3: CAGSFEGANYGYTF
DNA: TGCGCCGGCAGCTTCGAGGGGGCTAACTATGGCTACACCTTC
V: TRBV5-1
size: -
J: TRBJ1-2
D: -

CDR3: CASSQVLGLAENEQFF
DNA: TGTGCCAGCAGCCAAGTTCTGGGACTAGCAGAAAATGAGCAGTTCTTC
V: TRBV4-2
size: -
J: TRBJ2-1
D: TRBD2

CDR3: CASTTPPDTQYF
DNA: TGCGCCAGCACGACTCCGCCAGATACGCAGTATTTT
V: TRBV5-1
size: -
J: TRBJ2-3
D: -

CDR3: CASSLGNTANTGELFF
DNA: TGTGCCAGCAGTTTAGGGAATACCGCGAACACCGGGGAGCTGTTTTTT
V: TRBV7-2
size: few
J: TRBJ2-2
D: -

CDR3: CASSRGQGVTDTQYF
DNA: TGTGCCAGCAGCCGCGGACAGGGAGTCACAGATACGCAGTATTTT
V: TRBV12-3/TRBV12-4
size: many
J: TRBJ2-3
D: TRBD1

CDR3: CAISESEVSEQFF
DNA: TGTGCCATCAGTGAGTCCGAGGTTTCTGAGCAGTTCTTC
V: TRBV10-3
size: many
J: TRBJ2-1
D: -

CDR3: CATSSEGWGTQYF
DNA: TGTGCCACCAGCAGTGAGGGGTGGGGGACCCAGTACTTC
V: TRBV15
size: few
J: TRBJ2-5
D: -

CDR3: CSASSSGYDEQYF
DNA: TGCAGTGCTAGTTCCAGCGGGTACGACGAGCAGTACTTC
V: TRBV20-1
size: -
J: TRBJ2-7
D: -

CDR3: CASSRRVSDYGYTF
DNA: TGTGCCAGCAGCCGCAGGGTGTCGGACTATGGCTACACCTTC
V: TRBV6-5
size: -
J: TRBJ1-2
D: -

CDR3: CASSGDSHFANYGYTF
DNA: TGCGCCAGCAGCGGGGACAGCCACTTTGCCAACTATGGCTACACCTTC
V: TRBV5-1
size: few
J: TRBJ1-2
D: TRBD1

CDR3: CASSEYRFNYGYTF
DNA: TGTGCCAGCAGTGAATATAGGTTTAACTATGGCTACACCTTC
V: TRBV25-1
size: -
J: TRBJ1-2
D: -

CDR3: CSARDWNEQYF
DNA: TGCAGTGCTAGAGACTGGAACGAGCAGTACTTC
V: TRBV20-1
size: few
J: TRBJ2-7
D: -

CDR3: CASSKGQGGTEAFF
DNA: TGCGCCAGCAGCAAGGGACAGGGAGGGACTGAAGCTTTCTTT
V: TRBV5-1
size: -
J: TRBJ1-1
D: TRBD1

CDR3: CASSYSKGANTEAFF
DNA: TGTGCCAGCAGTTACTCGAAGGGGGCAAACACTGAAGCTTTCTTT
V: TRBV6-5
size: -
J: TRBJ1-1
D: TRBD1

CDR3: CASSDSAGGPEDTQYF
DNA: TGTGCCAGCAGTGACTCTGCGGGGGGGCCCGAAGATACGCAGTATTTT
V: TRBV6-4
size: -
J: TRBJ2-3
D: TRBD2

CDR3: CSARVYRGANTEAFF
DNA: TGCAGTGCTAGAGTTTACAGGGGGGCGAACACTGAAGCTTTCTTT
V: TRBV20-1
size: -
J: TRBJ1-1
D: TRBD1

CDR3: CASSQELGQTSYEQYF
DNA: TGCGCCAGCAGCCAAGAATTGGGACAGACATCCTACGAGCAGTACTTC
V: TRBV4-3
size: few
J: TRBJ2-7
D: TRBD1